The text below deals with one TCR beta chain. This CDR3 has 15 residues. CDR1 and CDR2 from the germline V gene are MNHEY and SMNVEV (reference sequence). V trimming: 6 bases; J trimming: 4 bases; junction bases outside the gene matches: 8. cDNA came from about 0.5 to 1 ug RNA primed by random hexamers. A single record per CDR3 protein comes from TCRdb applying MiXCR to the immunoSEQ multiplex PCR reads. The repertoire holds 130,000 or so distinct CDR3 sequences, with roughly 94% as singletons. Sequencing of TCR beta, carried out with a high-throughput approach, was applied to CD8+ and CD4+ T cells from the blood. The data are from a study of CD8 T cells in Susac syndrome.

The TCR comes from a human donor with Susac syndrome. V gene TRBV27 combines with J gene TRBJ2-1, with 8 bases that match TRBD2. Sequenced input: CD8+ T cells from PBMCs. The CDR3 is CASRLAGTSYNEQFF. DNA for the CDR3: TGTGCCAGCAGACTAGCCGGGACTAGTTACAATGAGCAGTTCTTC.